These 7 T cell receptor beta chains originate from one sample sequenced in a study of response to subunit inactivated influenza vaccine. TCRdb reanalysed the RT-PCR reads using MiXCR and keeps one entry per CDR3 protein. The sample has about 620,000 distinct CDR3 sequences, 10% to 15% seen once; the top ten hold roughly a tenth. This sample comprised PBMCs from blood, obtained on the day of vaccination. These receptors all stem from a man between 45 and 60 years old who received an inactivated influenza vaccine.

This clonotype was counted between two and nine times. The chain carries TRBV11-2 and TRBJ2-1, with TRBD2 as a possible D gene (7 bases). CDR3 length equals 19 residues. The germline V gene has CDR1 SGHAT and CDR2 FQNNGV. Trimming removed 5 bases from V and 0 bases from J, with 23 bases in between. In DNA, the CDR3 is TGTGCCAGCAGCCTAGGGGGGGTAAGCGGAACCCACTCCTACAATGAGCAGTTCTTC. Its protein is CASSLGGVSGTHSYNEQFF.

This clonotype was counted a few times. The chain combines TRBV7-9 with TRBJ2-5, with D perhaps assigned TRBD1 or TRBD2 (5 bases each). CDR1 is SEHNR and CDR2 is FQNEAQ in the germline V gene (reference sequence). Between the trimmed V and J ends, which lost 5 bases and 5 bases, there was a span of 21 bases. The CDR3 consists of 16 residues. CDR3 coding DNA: TGTGCCAGCAGCCCACCATTGCCGGGGCCGAGGGAGACCCAGTACTTC. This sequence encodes CASSPPLPGPRETQYF.

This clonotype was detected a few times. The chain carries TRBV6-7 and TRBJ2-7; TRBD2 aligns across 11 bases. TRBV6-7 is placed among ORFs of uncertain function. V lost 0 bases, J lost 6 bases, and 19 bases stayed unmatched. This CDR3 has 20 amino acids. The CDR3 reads CASSYSATGTSGPKGCEQYF. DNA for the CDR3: TGTGCCAGCAGTTACTCAGCAACCGGGACTAGCGGACCCAAGGGGTGCGAGCAGTACTTC.

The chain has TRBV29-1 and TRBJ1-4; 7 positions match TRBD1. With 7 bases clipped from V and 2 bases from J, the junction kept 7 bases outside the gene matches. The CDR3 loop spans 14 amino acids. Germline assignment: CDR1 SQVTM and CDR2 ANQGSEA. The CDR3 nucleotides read TGCAGCGGCAAGGGGGCTTCTACTAATGAAAAACTGTTTTTT. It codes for CSGKGASTNEKLFF.

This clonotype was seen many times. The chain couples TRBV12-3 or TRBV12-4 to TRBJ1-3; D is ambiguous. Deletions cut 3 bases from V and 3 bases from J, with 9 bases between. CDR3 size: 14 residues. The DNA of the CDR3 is TGTGCCAGCAGTTTGTCGGGGAGTGGAAACACCATATATTTT. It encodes CASSLSGSGNTIYF.

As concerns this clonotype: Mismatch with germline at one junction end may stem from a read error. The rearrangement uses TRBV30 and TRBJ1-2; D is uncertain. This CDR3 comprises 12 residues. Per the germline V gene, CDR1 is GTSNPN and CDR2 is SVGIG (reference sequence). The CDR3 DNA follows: TGTGCCGGGGTAGGCGGGTTTTATGGCAACACCTTC. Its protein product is CAGVGGFYGNTF. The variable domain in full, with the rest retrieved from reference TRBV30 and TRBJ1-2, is SQTIHQWPATLVQPVGSPLSLECTVEGTSNPNLYWYRQAAGRGLQLLFYSVGIGQISSEVPQNLSASRPQDRQFILSSKKLLLSDSGFYLCAGVGGFYGNTFGSGTRLTVV.

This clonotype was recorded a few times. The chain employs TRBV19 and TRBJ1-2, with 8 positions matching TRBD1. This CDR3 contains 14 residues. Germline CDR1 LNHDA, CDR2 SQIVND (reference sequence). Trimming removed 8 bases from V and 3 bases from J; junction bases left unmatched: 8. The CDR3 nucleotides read TGTGCCAGTCGGGGACAGGTAGAAGACTATGGCTACACCTTC. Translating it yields CASRGQVEDYGYTF.